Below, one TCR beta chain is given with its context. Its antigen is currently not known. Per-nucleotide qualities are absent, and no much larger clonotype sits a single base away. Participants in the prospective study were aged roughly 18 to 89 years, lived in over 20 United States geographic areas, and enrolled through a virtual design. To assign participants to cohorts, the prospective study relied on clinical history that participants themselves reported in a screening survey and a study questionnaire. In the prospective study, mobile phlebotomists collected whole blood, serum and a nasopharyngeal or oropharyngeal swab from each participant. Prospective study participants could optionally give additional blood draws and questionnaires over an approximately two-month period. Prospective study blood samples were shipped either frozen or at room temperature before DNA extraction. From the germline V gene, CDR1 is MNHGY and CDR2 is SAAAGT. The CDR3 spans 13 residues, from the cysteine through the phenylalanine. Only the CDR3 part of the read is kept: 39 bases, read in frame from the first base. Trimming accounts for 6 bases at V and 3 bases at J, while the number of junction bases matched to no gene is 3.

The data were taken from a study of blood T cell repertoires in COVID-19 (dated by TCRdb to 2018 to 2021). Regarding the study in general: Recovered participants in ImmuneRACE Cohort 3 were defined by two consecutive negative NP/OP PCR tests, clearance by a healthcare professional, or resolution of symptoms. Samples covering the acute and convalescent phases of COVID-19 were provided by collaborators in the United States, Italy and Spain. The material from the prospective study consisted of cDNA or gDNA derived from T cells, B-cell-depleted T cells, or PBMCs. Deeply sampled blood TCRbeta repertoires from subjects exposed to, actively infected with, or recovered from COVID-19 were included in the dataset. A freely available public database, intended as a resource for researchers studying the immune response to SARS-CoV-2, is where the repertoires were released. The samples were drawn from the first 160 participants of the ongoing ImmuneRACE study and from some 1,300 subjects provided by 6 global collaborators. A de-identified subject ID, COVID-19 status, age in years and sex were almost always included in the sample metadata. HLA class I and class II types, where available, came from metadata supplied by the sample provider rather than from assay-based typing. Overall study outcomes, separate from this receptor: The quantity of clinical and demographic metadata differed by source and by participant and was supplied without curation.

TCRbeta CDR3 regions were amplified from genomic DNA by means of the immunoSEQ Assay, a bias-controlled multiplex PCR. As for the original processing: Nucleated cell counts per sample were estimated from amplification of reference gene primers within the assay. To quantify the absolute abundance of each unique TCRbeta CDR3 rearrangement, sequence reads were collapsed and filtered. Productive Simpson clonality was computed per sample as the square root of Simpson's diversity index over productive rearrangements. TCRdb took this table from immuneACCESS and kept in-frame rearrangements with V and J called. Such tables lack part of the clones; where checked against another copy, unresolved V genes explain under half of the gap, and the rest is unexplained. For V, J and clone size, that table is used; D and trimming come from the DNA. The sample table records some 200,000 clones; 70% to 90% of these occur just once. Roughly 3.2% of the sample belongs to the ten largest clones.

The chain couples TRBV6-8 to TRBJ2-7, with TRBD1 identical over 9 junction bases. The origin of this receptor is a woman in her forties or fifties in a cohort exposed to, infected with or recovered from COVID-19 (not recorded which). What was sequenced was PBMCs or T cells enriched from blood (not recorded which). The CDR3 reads CASRGQGIYEQYF. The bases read TGTGCCAGCAGGGGACAGGGAATCTACGAGCAGTACTTC.